A single sample gave rise to the 8 T cell receptor beta chains below, sequenced in a study of CD8 T cells in Susac syndrome. The authors reverse transcribed 0.5 to 1 ug RNA with random hexamers. TCRdb re-analysed the immunoSEQ multiplex PCR reads in MiXCR, keeping a single row per CDR3 protein. The data hold roughly 200,000 distinct CDR3 sequences, with just under 95% observed a single time. Sequenced material: CD4+ T cells from PBMCs. Receptor source: a human donor with multiple sclerosis.

The chain has TRBV12-3 or TRBV12-4 and TRBJ2-3; no reliable D call. The CDR3 has 15 residues. V dropped 6 bases and J dropped 2 bases, with 15 bases sitting between them. CDR3 region: CASSNNGISTDTQYF. As DNA, the CDR3 is TGTGCCAGCAGCAATAATGGGATATCCACAGATACGCAGTATTTT.

The chain joins TRBV11-3 to TRBJ2-1; D unclear. The CDR3 consists of 15 residues. Per the germline V gene, CDR1 is SGHNT and CDR2 is YENEEA. V lost 1 base and J 5 bases, leaving 12 bases between the germline ends. The CDR3 nucleotides read TGTGCCAGCAGCTTAGGTGTAGGGCGAGACAATGAGCAGTTCTTC. This translates into CASSLGVGRDNEQFF.

The chain recombines TRBV11-2 with TRBJ2-1; the match to TRBD2 covers 7 bases. Germline V gene data show CDR1 as SGHAT and CDR2 as FQNNGV. The CDR3 has 15 amino acids. V shed 7 bases, J shed 0 bases, and the junction held 6 bases outside the gene matches. The CDR3 region is CASTGGLSSYNEQFF. CDR3 DNA sequence: TGTGCCAGCACCGGGGGGTTGAGCTCCTACAATGAGCAGTTCTTC.

CDR3 coding DNA: TGCGCCAGCAGCGTAGCGGGGGGCTCCTACAATGAGCAGTTCTTC. Translating it yields CASSVAGGSYNEQFF. V gene TRBV5-1 combines with J gene TRBJ2-1, with TRBD2 matching 10 bases. The ends lost 4 bases at V and 0 bases at J; junction bases unmatched: 1. The germline gives CDR1 SGHRS, CDR2 YFSETQ. The CDR3 extends over 15 amino acids.

V and J are TRBV2 and TRBJ2-3; possibly TRBD1 for D (6 bases). V gave up 5 bases and J gave up 3 bases, with 12 bases separating them. CDR1 SNHLY and CDR2 FYNNEI come from the germline V gene. The CDR3 runs to 14 residues. The CDR3 nucleotides are TGTGCCAGCAGTTACAGGGAGTTTACAGATACGCAGTATTTT. Amino acid sequence: CASSYREFTDTQYF. The full variable domain, rest sourced from reference TRBV2 and TRBJ2-3, is EPEVTQTPSHQVTQMGQEVILRCVPISNHLYFYWYRQILGQKVEFLVSFYNNEISEKSEIFDDQFSVERPDGSNFTLKIRSTKLEDSAMYFCASSYREFTDTQYFGPGTRLTVL.

This clonotype was detected once. The chain has TRBV3-1 and TRBJ1-1, with a weak D call TRBD1 (6 bases). The CDR3 length is 15 residues. The germline V gene encodes CDR1 LGHDT and CDR2 YNNKEL (reference sequence). Between the trimmed V and J ends, which lost 4 bases and 0 bases, there was a span of 12 bases. The CDR3 loop reads CASSLNRVVNTEAFF. CDR3 bases: TGTGCCAGCAGCCTAAACAGGGTTGTGAACACTGAAGCTTTCTTT.

V gene TRBV27 combines with J gene TRBJ1-6; possibly TRBD1 for D (5 bases). The CDR3 consists of 15 residues. V lost 4 bases and J 7 bases, leaving 14 bases between the germline ends. CDR1 is MNHEY and CDR2 is SMNVEV in the germline V gene (reference sequence). CDR3: CASSWERGLNSPLHF. In nucleotides, the CDR3 is TGTGCCAGCAGTTGGGAAAGGGGCCTGAATTCACCCCTCCACTTT.

The chain has TRBV9 and TRBJ1-1, with D perhaps TRBD1 (6 bases). Germline lookup yields CDR1 SGDLS and CDR2 YYNGEE. This CDR3 has 14 residues. V dropped 3 bases and J dropped 5 bases, with 14 bases sitting between them. The CDR3 protein is CASSASGAWTEAFF. CDR3 DNA sequence: TGTGCCAGCAGCGCATCAGGGGCCTGGACTGAAGCTTTCTTT.